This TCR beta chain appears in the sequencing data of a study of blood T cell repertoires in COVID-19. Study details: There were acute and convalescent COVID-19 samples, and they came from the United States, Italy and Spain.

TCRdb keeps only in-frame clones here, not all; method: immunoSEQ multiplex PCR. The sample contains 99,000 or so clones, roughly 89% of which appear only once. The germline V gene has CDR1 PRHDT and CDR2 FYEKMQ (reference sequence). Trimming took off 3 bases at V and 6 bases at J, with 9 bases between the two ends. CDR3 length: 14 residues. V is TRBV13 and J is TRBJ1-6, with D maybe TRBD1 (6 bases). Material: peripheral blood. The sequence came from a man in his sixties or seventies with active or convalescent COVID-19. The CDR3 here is CASSLGHSNSPLHF. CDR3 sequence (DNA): TGTGCCAGCAGCTTGGGACATAGTAATTCACCCCTCCACTTT.